This is a list of T cell receptor beta chains from one sample in a study of pediatric ulcerative colitis. Assay: immunoSEQ multiplex PCR; the TCRdb copy retains only in-frame clones and omits some. Of some 60,000 clones listed, around four fifths are singletons. The sequenced sample consisted of blood. These receptors were obtained from a boy aged 10-17 years with moderate ulcerative colitis. Each CDR3 is given with its conserved first and last residue. Fields, in order: CDR3 protein, CDR3 DNA, D gene, clone size, V gene, J gene. The D gene is left open where the match is weak. A clone size is listed for some rows: how often the clone was seen (once, few, many), or a class if it is expanded.

CDR3aa: CAWRHNEQFF; CDR3nt: TGTGCCTGGAGACACAATGAGCAGTTCTTC; d_gene: NA; abundance: NA; v_gene: TRBV30; j_gene: TRBJ2-1
CDR3aa: CASRGTGYGNTIYF; CDR3nt: TGCGCCAGCAGGGGGACAGGGTATGGAAACACCATATATTTT; d_gene: TRBD1; abundance: NA; v_gene: TRBV4-1; j_gene: TRBJ1-3
CDR3aa: CASSPLTGSYEQYF; CDR3nt: TGTGCCAGCAGCCCGCTGACAGGTTCCTACGAGCAGTACTTC; d_gene: NA; abundance: NA; v_gene: TRBV11-2; j_gene: TRBJ2-7
CDR3aa: CASSVGGRGGGEAFF; CDR3nt: TGTGCCAGCAGCGTAGGAGGCAGGGGAGGGGGTGAAGCTTTCTTT; d_gene: NA; abundance: NA; v_gene: TRBV9; j_gene: TRBJ1-1
CDR3aa: CASSLRGQNTGELFF; CDR3nt: TGTGCCAGCAGCTTAAGGGGCCAAAACACCGGGGAGCTGTTTTTT; d_gene: NA; abundance: NA; v_gene: TRBV7-6; j_gene: TRBJ2-2
CDR3aa: CASTRGLPYF; CDR3nt: TGTGCCAGCACCAGAGGTCTCCCGTACTTC; d_gene: NA; abundance: NA; v_gene: TRBV2; j_gene: TRBJ2-5
CDR3aa: CASSFRGGNTEAFF; CDR3nt: TGTGCCAGCAGTTTCAGGGGGGGGAACACTGAAGCTTTCTTT; d_gene: TRBD1; abundance: NA; v_gene: TRBV6-5; j_gene: TRBJ1-1
CDR3aa: CAWSRMGAGKRSGYTF; CDR3nt: TGTGCCTGGAGTAGAATGGGGGCAGGGAAGAGATCTGGCTACACCTTC; d_gene: NA; abundance: NA; v_gene: TRBV30; j_gene: TRBJ1-2
CDR3aa: CASSRVTGDAEAFF; CDR3nt: TGTGCCAGCAGCCGCGTCACAGGGGACGCTGAAGCTTTCTTT; d_gene: TRBD1; abundance: NA; v_gene: TRBV7-3; j_gene: TRBJ1-1
CDR3aa: CAWKGTGGVRYNEQFF; CDR3nt: TGTGCCTGGAAAGGGACAGGGGGCGTTCGATACAATGAGCAGTTCTTC; d_gene: TRBD1; abundance: once; v_gene: TRBV30; j_gene: TRBJ2-1
CDR3aa: CASSQGRQVEAFF; CDR3nt: TGCGCCAGCAGCCAAGGACGACAGGTTGAAGCTTTCTTT; d_gene: NA; abundance: NA; v_gene: TRBV4-1; j_gene: TRBJ1-1
CDR3aa: CASSYSIENQPQHF; CDR3nt: TGTGCCAGCAGTTACTCGATCGAGAATCAGCCCCAGCATTTT; d_gene: NA; abundance: NA; v_gene: TRBV6-5; j_gene: TRBJ1-5
CDR3aa: CASSSQAGTPGDTQYF; CDR3nt: TGTGCCAGCAGCTCCCAAGCCGGGACCCCGGGGGATACGCAGTATTTT; d_gene: NA; abundance: NA; v_gene: TRBV11-1; j_gene: TRBJ2-3
CDR3aa: CATTAPAAEAFF; CDR3nt: TGTGCCACCACGGCCCCGGCGGCTGAAGCTTTCTTT; d_gene: NA; abundance: NA; v_gene: TRBV15; j_gene: TRBJ1-1
CDR3aa: CSVTNRGDQPQHF; CDR3nt: TGCAGCGTAACGAACAGGGGAGATCAGCCCCAGCATTTT; d_gene: TRBD1; abundance: NA; v_gene: TRBV29-1; j_gene: TRBJ1-5
CDR3aa: CASSQDRVLAGTREQYF; CDR3nt: TGCGCCAGCAGCCAAGATAGAGTACTAGCAGGGACGCGTGAGCAGTACTTC; d_gene: NA; abundance: NA; v_gene: TRBV4-1; j_gene: TRBJ2-7
CDR3aa: CASSDPALAKNIQYF; CDR3nt: TGTGCCAGCAGTGATCCAGCTTTAGCCAAAAACATTCAGTACTTC; d_gene: NA; abundance: NA; v_gene: TRBV2; j_gene: TRBJ2-4
CDR3aa: CASSPTLSGTYEQYF; CDR3nt: TGTGCCAGCAGCCCGACCCTGAGCGGGACGTACGAGCAGTACTTC; d_gene: TRBD2; abundance: NA; v_gene: TRBV9; j_gene: TRBJ2-7
CDR3aa: CATSHRANTGELFF; CDR3nt: TGTGCCACCAGTCACAGGGCGAACACCGGGGAGCTGTTTTTT; d_gene: NA; abundance: NA; v_gene: TRBV15; j_gene: TRBJ2-2
CDR3aa: CASSPPRAYNSPLHF; CDR3nt: TGTGCCAGCTCACCACCCCGGGCTTATAATTCACCCCTCCACTTT; d_gene: NA; abundance: few; v_gene: TRBV18; j_gene: TRBJ1-6
CDR3aa: CASSSLAAFSGNTIYF; CDR3nt: TGTGCCAGCAGTTCCCTGGCAGCCTTCTCTGGAAACACCATATATTTT; d_gene: NA; abundance: NA; v_gene: TRBV6-5; j_gene: TRBJ1-3
CDR3aa: CASSPQPIWLTEAFF; CDR3nt: TGTGCCAGTAGTCCCCAGCCAATTTGGCTCACTGAAGCTTTCTTT; d_gene: NA; abundance: NA; v_gene: TRBV19; j_gene: TRBJ1-1
CDR3aa: CSASPGGGLYGYTF; CDR3nt: TGCAGCGCCTCTCCCGGAGGGGGACTCTATGGCTACACCTTC; d_gene: NA; abundance: few; v_gene: TRBV29-1; j_gene: TRBJ1-2
CDR3aa: CSAPGNSGYTF; CDR3nt: TGCAGTGCCCCAGGGAATAGCGGCTACACCTTC; d_gene: NA; abundance: NA; v_gene: TRBV20-1; j_gene: TRBJ1-2
CDR3aa: CASSYRDRDGYTF; CDR3nt: TGTGCCAGCAGTTACCGGGACAGGGACGGCTACACCTTC; d_gene: TRBD1; abundance: NA; v_gene: TRBV6-5; j_gene: TRBJ1-2
CDR3aa: CASQWISDYGYTF; CDR3nt: TGTGCCAGCCAGTGGATAAGCGACTATGGCTACACCTTC; d_gene: NA; abundance: NA; v_gene: TRBV6-1; j_gene: TRBJ1-2
CDR3aa: CAISESLNEQYF; CDR3nt: TGTGCCATCAGTGAGTCTCTCAACGAGCAGTACTTC; d_gene: NA; abundance: NA; v_gene: TRBV10-3; j_gene: TRBJ2-7
CDR3aa: CASRGTATGELFF; CDR3nt: TGTGCCAGCCGAGGGACAGCGACCGGGGAGCTGTTTTTT; d_gene: TRBD1; abundance: NA; v_gene: TRBV11-3; j_gene: TRBJ2-2
CDR3aa: CASSFEANTEAFF; CDR3nt: TGTGCCAGCAGCTTTGAAGCGAACACTGAAGCTTTCTTT; d_gene: NA; abundance: once; v_gene: TRBV7-9; j_gene: TRBJ1-1
CDR3aa: CASGSLGDTQYF; CDR3nt: TGTGCTAGTGGCTCCCTCGGAGATACGCAGTATTTT; d_gene: NA; abundance: few; v_gene: TRBV12-5; j_gene: TRBJ2-3
CDR3aa: CASSSSRQGRLDNEQFF; CDR3nt: TGTGCCAGCAGCTCTTCCCGACAGGGAAGGTTGGACAATGAGCAGTTCTTC; d_gene: TRBD1; abundance: NA; v_gene: TRBV7-8; j_gene: TRBJ2-1